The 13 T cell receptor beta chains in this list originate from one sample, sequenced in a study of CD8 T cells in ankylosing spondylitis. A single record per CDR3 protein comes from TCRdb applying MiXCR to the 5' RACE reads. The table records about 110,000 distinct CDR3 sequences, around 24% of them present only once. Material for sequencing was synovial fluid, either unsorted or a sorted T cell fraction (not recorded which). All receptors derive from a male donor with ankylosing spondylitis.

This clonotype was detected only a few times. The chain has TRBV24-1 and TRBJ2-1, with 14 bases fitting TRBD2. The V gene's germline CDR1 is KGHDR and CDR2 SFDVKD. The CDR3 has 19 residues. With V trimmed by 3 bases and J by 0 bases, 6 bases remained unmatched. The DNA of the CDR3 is TGTGCCACCAGTGATCCCCGGACTAGCGGGAGGAGCTCCTACAATGAGCAGTTCTTC. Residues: CATSDPRTSGRSSYNEQFF.

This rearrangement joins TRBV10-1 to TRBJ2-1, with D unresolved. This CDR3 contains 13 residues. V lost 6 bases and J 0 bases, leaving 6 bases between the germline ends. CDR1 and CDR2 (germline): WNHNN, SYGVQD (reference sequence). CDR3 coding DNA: TGCGCCAGCAGGGACCCCTCCTACAATGAGCAGTTCTTC. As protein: CASRDPSYNEQFF.

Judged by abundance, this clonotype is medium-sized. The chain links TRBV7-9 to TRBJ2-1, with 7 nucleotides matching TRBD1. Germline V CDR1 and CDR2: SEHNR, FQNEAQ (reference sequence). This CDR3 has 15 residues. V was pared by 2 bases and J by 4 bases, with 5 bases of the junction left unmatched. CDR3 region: CASSLTQGVYNEQFF. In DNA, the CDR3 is TGTGCCAGCAGCTTAACCCAGGGGGTATACAATGAGCAGTTCTTC.

The CDR3 is CASSLGQANQPQHF. CDR3 nucleotide sequence: TGCGCCAGCAGCTTAGGACAGGCCAATCAGCCCCAGCATTTT. The chain recombines TRBV4-1 with TRBJ1-5; 7 nucleotides match TRBD1. This CDR3 is built from 14 residues. J was trimmed by 3 bases and V by 5 bases; bases with no gene match: 4. The germline gives CDR1 MGHRA, CDR2 YSYEKL.

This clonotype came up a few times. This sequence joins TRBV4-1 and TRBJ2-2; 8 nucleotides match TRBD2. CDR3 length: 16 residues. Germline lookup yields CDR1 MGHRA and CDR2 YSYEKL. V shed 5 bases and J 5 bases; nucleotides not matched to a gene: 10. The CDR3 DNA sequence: TGCGCCAGCAGCTGGGTTGTCGGGACTAGTACCGGGGAGCTGTTTTTT. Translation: CASSWVVGTSTGELFF.

CDR3 sequence: CASSLRSRGYNEQFF. The DNA of the CDR3 is TGTGCCAGCAGCTTGAGATCTCGCGGGTACAATGAGCAGTTCTTC. This chain uses TRBV7-2 with TRBJ2-1; perhaps TRBD2 as D (5 bases). V was trimmed by 3 bases and J by 4 bases, leaving 13 bases between them. The CDR3 is 15 amino acids. Germline V CDR1 and CDR2: SGHTA, FQGNSA.

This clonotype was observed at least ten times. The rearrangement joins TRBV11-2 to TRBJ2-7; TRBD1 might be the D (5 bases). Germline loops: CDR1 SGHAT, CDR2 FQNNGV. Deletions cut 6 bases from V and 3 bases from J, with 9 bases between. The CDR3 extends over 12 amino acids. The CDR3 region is CASSSQGYEQYV. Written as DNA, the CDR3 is TGTGCCAGCAGTTCCCAGGGCTACGAGCAGTACGTC.

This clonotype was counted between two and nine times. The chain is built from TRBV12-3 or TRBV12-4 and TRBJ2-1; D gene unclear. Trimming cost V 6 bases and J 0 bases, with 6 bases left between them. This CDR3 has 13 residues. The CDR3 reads CASRQSSYNEQFF. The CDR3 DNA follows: TGTGCCAGCAGACAGAGCTCCTACAATGAGCAGTTCTTC.

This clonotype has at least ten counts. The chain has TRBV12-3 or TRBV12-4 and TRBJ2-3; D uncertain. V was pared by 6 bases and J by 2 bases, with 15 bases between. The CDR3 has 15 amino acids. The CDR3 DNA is TGTGCCAGCAGACCCTCTGCGGCTCACACAGATACGCAGTATTTT. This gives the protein CASRPSAAHTDTQYF.

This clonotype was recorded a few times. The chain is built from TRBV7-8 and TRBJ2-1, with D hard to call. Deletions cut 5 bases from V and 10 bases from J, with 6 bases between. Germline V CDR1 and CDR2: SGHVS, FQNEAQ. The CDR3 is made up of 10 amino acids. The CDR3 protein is CASSQTEQFF. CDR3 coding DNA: TGTGCCAGCAGCCAAACGGAGCAGTTCTTC.

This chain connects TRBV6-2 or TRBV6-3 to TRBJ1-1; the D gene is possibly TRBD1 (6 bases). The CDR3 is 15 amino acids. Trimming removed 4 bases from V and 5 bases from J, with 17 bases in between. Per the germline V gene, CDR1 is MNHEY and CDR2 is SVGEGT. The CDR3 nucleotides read TGTGCCAGCAGTTCCCACTATACCCAGGGGACTGAAGCTTTCTTT. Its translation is CASSSHYTQGTEAFF.

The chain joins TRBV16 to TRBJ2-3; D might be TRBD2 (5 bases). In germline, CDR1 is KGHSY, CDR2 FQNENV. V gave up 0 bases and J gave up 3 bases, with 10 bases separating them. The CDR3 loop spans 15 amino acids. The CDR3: CASSQSPGGTDTQYF. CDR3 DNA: TGTGCCAGCAGCCAATCCCCAGGAGGTACAGATACGCAGTATTTT.

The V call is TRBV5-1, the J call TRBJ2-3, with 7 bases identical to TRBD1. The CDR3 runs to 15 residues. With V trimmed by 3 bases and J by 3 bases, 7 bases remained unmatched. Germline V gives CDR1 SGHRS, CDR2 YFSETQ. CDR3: CASSWRAGGTDTQYF. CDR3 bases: TGCGCCAGCAGCTGGCGGGCAGGGGGAACAGATACGCAGTATTTT.